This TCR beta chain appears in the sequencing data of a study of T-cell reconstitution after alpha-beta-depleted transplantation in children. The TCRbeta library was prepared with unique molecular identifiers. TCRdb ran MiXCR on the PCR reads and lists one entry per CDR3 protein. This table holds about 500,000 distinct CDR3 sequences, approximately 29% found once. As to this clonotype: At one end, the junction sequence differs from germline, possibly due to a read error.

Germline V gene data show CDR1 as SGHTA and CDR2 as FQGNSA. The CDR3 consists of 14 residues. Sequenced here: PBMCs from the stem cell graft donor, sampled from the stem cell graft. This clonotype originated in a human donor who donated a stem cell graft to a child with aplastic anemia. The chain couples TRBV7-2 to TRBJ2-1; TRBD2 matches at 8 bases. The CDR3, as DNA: TGTGCCAACAGCGAGACTAGCGTATCAAATGAGCAGTTCTTC. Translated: CANSETSVSNEQFF.